Below, 18 T cell receptor beta chains from the same sample are listed, as sequenced in a study of blood T cell repertoires in COVID-19. Generated by immunoSEQ multiplex PCR, the TCRdb table keeps only in-frame clones and is missing some. The sample records more than 200,000 clones, more than 70% being singletons. The sequencing sample was made of PBMCs or T cells enriched from blood (not recorded which). The receptors here all came from a man aged 25-45 years with acute COVID-19.

The rearrangement joins TRBV14 to TRBJ2-1; 7 bases are a match to TRBD2. The J segment lost 5 bases and the V segment lost 1 base, leaving 8 bases of the junction unmatched. The CDR3 is 16 amino acids. Germline loops: CDR1 SGHDN, CDR2 FVKESK. The CDR3 spells CASSQGKRGDHNEQFF. The DNA for the CDR3 is TGTGCCAGCAGCCAAGGAAAACGGGGGGACCACAATGAGCAGTTCTTC.

CDR3 in DNA: TGTGCCAGCAGCCATACTCCCGAGACCCAGTACTTC. As protein: CASSHTPETQYF. The rearrangement joins TRBV27 to TRBJ2-5; no clear D. The germline V and J ends were trimmed by 6 bases and 5 bases, with 10 bases remaining between them. CDR3 length: 12 residues. CDR1 is MNHEY and CDR2 is SMNVEV in the germline V gene (reference sequence).

The V gene is TRBV9, the J gene TRBJ1-4, with TRBD1 as a possible D gene (5 bases). Germline assignment: CDR1 SGDLS and CDR2 YYNGEE. With 0 bases removed from V and 3 bases from J, the gap between germline ends came to 9 bases. CDR3 size: 15 residues. The DNA for the CDR3 is TGTGCCAGCAGCGTAGATGGGGGGGCTAATGAAAAACTGTTTTTT. Its translation: CASSVDGGANEKLFF.

The J gene is TRBJ2-5, the V gene TRBV7-9; perhaps TRBD1 as D (7 bases). From germline, CDR1 is SEHNR and CDR2 FQNEAQ (reference sequence). CDR3 length: 15 residues. The V gene lost 4 bases and the J gene lost 4 bases, with 16 bases spanning the gap. CDR3 bases: TGTGCCAGCAGCTCAAGGAGGGGGCTCTTAGAGACCCAGTACTTC. Translation gives CASSSRRGLLETQYF.

The chain links TRBV6-5 to TRBJ2-7, with 8 bases aligning to TRBD1. The V gene end was trimmed by 7 bases and the J gene end by 2 bases; junction bases not matched to a gene: 7. Germline-derived CDR1 and CDR2 are MNHEY and SVGAGI. CDR3 length equals 14 residues. CDR3 residues: CASTADRAPYEQYF. The DNA for the CDR3 is TGTGCCAGCACCGCGGACAGGGCTCCCTACGAGCAGTACTTC.

The V gene is TRBV6-5, the J gene TRBJ2-5, with 15 bases fitting TRBD2. With 6 bases clipped from V and 6 bases from J, the junction kept 5 bases outside the gene matches. The germline CDR1 and CDR2 sequences are MNHEY and SVGAGI. The CDR3 spans 15 residues. CDR3 sequence (DNA): TGTGCCAGCAGCTTGGGACTAGCGGGGGGCCAGACCCAGTACTTC. It codes for CASSLGLAGGQTQYF.

This clone was counted between two and nine times. V is TRBV3-1 (or the pseudogene TRBV3-2) and J is TRBJ1-2, with a tentative D call TRBD1 (6 bases). This CDR3 region has 16 residues. The germline V gene encodes CDR1 LGHDT and CDR2 YNNKEL (reference sequence). Deletions cut 4 bases from V and 0 bases from J, with 15 bases between. CDR3 nucleotides: TGTGCCAGCAGCCGATCCTGGGACATCCCTAACTATGGCTACACCTTC. Translated, it gives CASSRSWDIPNYGYTF.

This rearrangement joins TRBV19 to TRBJ2-3; D uncertain. V was cut by 0 bases and J by 1 base, with 8 bases left in between. CDR3 length: 15 amino acids. In germline, CDR1 is LNHDA, CDR2 SQIVND (reference sequence). CDR3 sequence: CASSIESTGTDTQYF. In DNA, the CDR3 is TGTGCCAGTAGTATAGAGAGTACAGGCACAGATACGCAGTATTTT.

V gene TRBV5-1 combines with J gene TRBJ2-1; 12 bases fit TRBD2. This CDR3 is 17 amino acids long. Germline loops: CDR1 SGHRS, CDR2 YFSETQ. The J segment lost 0 bases and the V segment lost 4 bases, leaving 5 bases of the junction unmatched. The CDR3 spells CASSNGLAGSSYNEQFF. The CDR3 bases are TGCGCCAGCAGCAACGGACTAGCGGGAAGCTCCTACAATGAGCAGTTCTTC.

In DNA, the CDR3 is TGTGCCAGTAGTATAGAAGGAAGGGGCCGCTCTGGGGCCAACGTCCTGACTTTC. Protein product: CASSIEGRGRSGANVLTF. This rearrangement joins TRBV19 to TRBJ2-6, with a possible D match to TRBD1 (5 bases). Germline assignment: CDR1 LNHDA and CDR2 SQIVND (reference sequence). The CDR3 spans 18 residues. V shed 0 bases and J shed 0 bases, with 12 bases lying between them.

This clone was detected a few times. The chain uses TRBV6-5 and TRBJ1-6, with D uncertain. Looked up from germline, CDR1 is MNHEY and CDR2 is SVGAGI. Trimming stripped 10 bases from V and 4 bases from J, with 17 bases between. The CDR3 covers 15 residues. CDR3 loop: CATAHETLYNSPLHF. The DNA for the CDR3 is TGTGCCACCGCCCACGAGACTCTGTATAATTCACCCCTCCACTTT.

CDR3 in DNA: TGCGCCAGCAGCTTGGCCTCTGTGGCCTCTAATGAAAAACTGTTTTTT. Amino acids: CASSLASVASNEKLFF. V usage is TRBV5-1 and J usage is TRBJ1-4; unclear D gene. CDR3 length equals 16 residues. CDR1 is SGHRS, CDR2 YFSETQ, per germline. Trimming stripped 0 bases from V and 3 bases from J, with 12 bases between.

The rearrangement uses TRBV5-1 and TRBJ1-2; tentatively, D is TRBD1 (6 bases). This CDR3 has 15 residues. Trimming removed 2 bases at V and 5 bases at J, with 16 bases between. Germline V gene data show CDR1 as SGHRS and CDR2 as YFSETQ. CDR3 coding DNA: TGCGCCAGCAGCTTAGGACAGACCTCTGGATATGGCTACACCTTC. This translates into CASSLGQTSGYGYTF.

This clone was seen once. The chain's CDR3 is CASSQDGGGGDQPQHF. The CDR3 nucleotides are TGCGCCAGCAGCCAAGACGGGGGAGGAGGAGATCAGCCCCAGCATTTT. The V gene is TRBV4-1, the J gene TRBJ1-5; perhaps TRBD1 as D (5 bases). V shed 0 bases and J shed 5 bases, with 14 bases lying between them. The CDR3 has 16 residues. Germline V CDR1 and CDR2: MGHRA, YSYEKL.

This clone was found once. The rearrangement joins TRBV19 to TRBJ1-1; D is undetermined. Germline lookup yields CDR1 LNHDA and CDR2 SQIVND (reference sequence). The CDR3 length is 13 residues. V was pared by 8 bases and J by 10 bases, with 20 bases between. The CDR3 DNA reads TGTGCCAGTCACCGGAGATTTGACCCCCTAGCTTTCTTT. It is translated as CASHRRFDPLAFF.

V is TRBV7-9 and J is TRBJ1-2; D gene uncertain. V was clipped by 3 bases and J by 2 bases, with 7 bases between them. Per germline, CDR1 SEHNR and CDR2 FQNEAQ (reference sequence). This CDR3 comprises 13 residues. CDR3 amino acids: CASSFEGNYGYTF. DNA for the CDR3: TGTGCCAGCAGCTTCGAGGGAAACTATGGCTACACCTTC.

This clone has just one count. The chain employs TRBV5-6 and TRBJ1-5; 10 nucleotides line up with TRBD1. This CDR3 region has 18 residues. V lost 4 bases and J lost 0; bases outside the gene matches: 10. CDR1 and CDR2 from the germline V gene are SGHDT and YYEEEE. CDR3 sequence: CASSKTGGDIDSNQPQHF. The CDR3 DNA is TGTGCCAGCAGCAAGACAGGGGGCGATATTGATAGCAATCAGCCCCAGCATTTT.

This chain joins TRBV5-1 and TRBJ2-3; perhaps TRBD1 as D (6 bases). The CDR3 spans 16 residues. The V gene lost 0 bases and the J gene lost 2 bases, with 13 bases spanning the gap. CDR1 and CDR2 from the germline V gene are SGHRS and YFSETQ. CDR3 amino acids: CASSLATGIVTDTQYF. CDR3 nucleotide sequence: TGCGCCAGCAGCTTGGCCACAGGGATCGTCACAGATACGCAGTATTTT.